A selection of T cell receptor beta chains follows, all from one sample in a study of early T cells in non-severe SARS-CoV-2 infection. In TCRdb, the 5' RACE reads were re-called with MiXCR into one record per CDR3 protein. The sample contains about 54,000 distinct CDR3 sequences, about 7.7% of which appear only once. Sequencing used whole blood, obtained at baseline. Receptors originate from an adult who was a healthcare worker with PCR-confirmed SARS-CoV-2 infection or an uninfected control (not recorded which). Both conserved end residues are part of each CDR3. The D gene is left open where the match is weak. Not every row has a clone size; where given, it reads once, few, many or a size class.

j_call | v_call | clone_size | d_call | cdr3_nt | cdr3_aa
TRBJ1-1 | TRBV6-6 | few | TRBD1 | TGTGCCAGCGAGGGACAGCATAACACTGAAGCTTTCTTT | CASEGQHNTEAFF
TRBJ2-3 | TRBV7-2 | few | - | TGTGCCAGCAGCCCGGGCAGGGTTGTGCCAGATACGCAGTATTTT | CASSPGRVVPDTQYF
TRBJ2-3 | TRBV3-1 | few | TRBD2 | TGTGCCAGCAGCCAAGTGGTAGGAGCGGGACTCGCAGATACGCAGTATTTT | CASSQVVGAGLADTQYF
TRBJ2-1 | TRBV29-1 | many | TRBD2 | TGCAGCGTTTCCGGGACTAGCGGGAGAGGTGAGCAGTTCTTC | CSVSGTSGRGEQFF
TRBJ1-6 | TRBV6-2/TRBV6-3 | many | TRBD1 | TGTGCCAGCAGCTCCGGGACAGGTGATTCACCCCTCCACTTT | CASSSGTGDSPLHF
TRBJ1-1 | TRBV4-3 | few | - | TGCGCCAGCAGCCAGCAGCCGTTCGATGCCACTGAAGCTTTCTTT | CASSQQPFDATEAFF
TRBJ1-1 | TRBV30 | many | - | TGTGCCTGGAGTGTAGCGGGGACCACTGAAGCTTTCTTT | CAWSVAGTTEAFF
TRBJ2-5 | TRBV4-1 | - | TRBD1 | TGCGCCAGCAGCCAAGTTGGGGACAGGGGGGAGACCCAGTACTTC | CASSQVGDRGETQYF
TRBJ2-5 | TRBV3-1 | few | - | TGTGCCAGCAGCCAGGGGCAGGGCCAAGAGACCCAGTACTTC | CASSQGQGQETQYF
TRBJ2-7 | TRBV10-3 | - | - | TGTGCCATCTCGGGGTATCGGTACGAGCAGTACTTC | CAISGYRYEQYF
TRBJ1-1 | TRBV27 | - | - | TGTGCCAGCAGTCCCCGCGGGGGGGCGGGCACTGAAGCTTTCTTT | CASSPRGGAGTEAFF
TRBJ1-1 | TRBV11-2 | many | TRBD1 | TGTGCCAGCAGACAACCTCTCTCCGGGACAGGGGGAATGAACACTGAAGCTTTCTTT | CASRQPLSGTGGMNTEAFF
TRBJ2-1 | TRBV2 | - | - | TGTGCCAGCAGTAGACTCCTCGGGCAGTTCTTC | CASSRLLGQFF
TRBJ2-7 | TRBV7-2 | many | - | TGTGCCAGCAGCCTCGGGACACCCGGAGCCTTTTACGAGCAGTACTTC | CASSLGTPGAFYEQYF
TRBJ2-4 | TRBV7-2 | many | TRBD2 | TGTGCCAGCAGCTTACTGGGCCCCTACGCGGGAGAGGAAAACATTCAGTACTTC | CASSLLGPYAGEENIQYF
TRBJ1-5 | TRBV9 | few | - | TGTGCCAGCAGCGTAACCCCTGATCAGCCCCAGCATTTT | CASSVTPDQPQHF
TRBJ2-1 | TRBV7-8 | few | - | TGTGCCAGCAGCCCCACATTAGCGGACTCCTACAATGAGCAGTTCTTC | CASSPTLADSYNEQFF
TRBJ2-7 | TRBV9 | - | - | TGTGCCAGCAGCTCCCCGGCAGGAGGGGTTGTCCCATCCTACGAGCAGTACTTC | CASSSPAGGVVPSYEQYF
TRBJ2-7 | TRBV7-3 | many | - | TGTGCCAGCAGCCCTGGTGGCGAGCGGTACGAGCAGTACTTC | CASSPGGERYEQYF
TRBJ2-2 | TRBV19 | - | - | TGTGCCAGTAGACCCCACCGGGACGGAAACACCGGGGAGCTGTTTTTT | CASRPHRDGNTGELFF
TRBJ2-6 | TRBV6-5 | - | - | TGTGCCAGCAGTCCACAGGGCTCTGGGGCCAACGTCCTGACTTTC | CASSPQGSGANVLTF
TRBJ2-5 | TRBV25-1 | - | TRBD1 | TGTGCCAGCAGCCGCATCAGGGGGTCAGAGACCCAGTACTTC | CASSRIRGSETQYF
TRBJ2-6 | TRBV5-4 | few | - | TGTGCCAGCAGCTTTGCAGGGATAAGCTCTGGGGCCAACGTCCTGACTTTC | CASSFAGISSGANVLTF
TRBJ2-7 | TRBV18 | many | - | TGTGCCAGCTCACCCCCCGCACTCTCCGAGCAGTACTTC | CASSPPALSEQYF
TRBJ2-3 | TRBV2 | many | - | TGTGCCAGCAAAGAGCTGACAGATTTTCTGAGGGATACGCAGTATTTT | CASKELTDFLRDTQYF
TRBJ1-2 | TRBV18 | - | - | TGTGCCAGCTCACCCGACACCACCTATGGCTACACCTTC | CASSPDTTYGYTF
TRBJ1-2 | TRBV29-1 | few | - | TGCAGCGCCGTGGAAAAGGGACTGCCGGGCTACACCTTC | CSAVEKGLPGYTF
TRBJ2-5 | TRBV5-1 | many | - | TGCGCCAGCAGCTCGTACCAAGAGACCCAGTACTTC | CASSSYQETQYF